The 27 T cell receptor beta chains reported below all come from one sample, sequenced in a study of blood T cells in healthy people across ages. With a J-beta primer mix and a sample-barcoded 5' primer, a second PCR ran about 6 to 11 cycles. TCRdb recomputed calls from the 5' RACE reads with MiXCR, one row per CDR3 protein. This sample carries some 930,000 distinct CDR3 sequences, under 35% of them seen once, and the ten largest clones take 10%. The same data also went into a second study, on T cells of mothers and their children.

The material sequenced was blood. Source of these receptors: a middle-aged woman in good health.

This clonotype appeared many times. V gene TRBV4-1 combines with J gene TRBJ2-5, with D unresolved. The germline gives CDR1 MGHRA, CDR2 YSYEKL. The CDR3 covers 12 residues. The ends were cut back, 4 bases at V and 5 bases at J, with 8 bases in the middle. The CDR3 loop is CASSPAGETQYF. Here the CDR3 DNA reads TGCGCCAGCAGCCCCGCCGGGGAGACCCAGTACTTC.

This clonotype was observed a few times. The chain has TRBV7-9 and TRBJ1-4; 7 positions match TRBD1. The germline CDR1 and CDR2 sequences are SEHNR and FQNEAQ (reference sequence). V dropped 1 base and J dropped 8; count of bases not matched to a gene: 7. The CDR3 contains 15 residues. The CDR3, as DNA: TGTGCCAGCAGCTTAGGATACAGGGGTAACGAAAAACTGTTTTTT. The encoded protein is CASSLGYRGNEKLFF.

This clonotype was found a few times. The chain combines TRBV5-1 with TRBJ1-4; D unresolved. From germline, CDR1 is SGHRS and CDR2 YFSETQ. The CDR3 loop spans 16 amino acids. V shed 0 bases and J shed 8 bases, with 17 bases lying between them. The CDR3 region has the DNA TGCGCCAGCAGCTTGGCCGACTCATCCCAGGAGGAAAAACTGTTTTTT. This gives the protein CASSLADSSQEEKLFF.

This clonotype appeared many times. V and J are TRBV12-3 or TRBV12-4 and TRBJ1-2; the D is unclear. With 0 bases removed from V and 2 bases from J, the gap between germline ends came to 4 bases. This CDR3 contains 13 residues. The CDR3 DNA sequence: TGTGCCAGCAGTTTAGCAGCAAACTATGGCTACACCTTC. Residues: CASSLAANYGYTF.

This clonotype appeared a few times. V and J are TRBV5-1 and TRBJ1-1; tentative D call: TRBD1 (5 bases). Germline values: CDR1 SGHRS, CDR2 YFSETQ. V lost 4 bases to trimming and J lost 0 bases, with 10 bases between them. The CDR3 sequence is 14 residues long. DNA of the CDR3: TGCGCCAGCAGCCCCGGGGCGTTGAACACTGAAGCTTTCTTT. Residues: CASSPGALNTEAFF.

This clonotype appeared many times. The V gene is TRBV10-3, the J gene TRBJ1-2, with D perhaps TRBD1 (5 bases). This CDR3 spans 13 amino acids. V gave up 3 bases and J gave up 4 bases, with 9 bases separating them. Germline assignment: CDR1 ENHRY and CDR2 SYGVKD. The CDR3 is CAISEKGSYGYTF. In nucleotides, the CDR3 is TGTGCCATCAGTGAAAAGGGGTCCTATGGCTACACCTTC.

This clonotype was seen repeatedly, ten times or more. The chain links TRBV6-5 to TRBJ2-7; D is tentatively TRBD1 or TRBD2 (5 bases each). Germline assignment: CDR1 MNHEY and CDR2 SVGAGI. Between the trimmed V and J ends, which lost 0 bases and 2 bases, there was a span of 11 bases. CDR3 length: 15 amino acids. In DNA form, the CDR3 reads TGTGCCAGCAGTTACTCGAACGGGGCACCCTACGAGCAGTACTTC. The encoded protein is CASSYSNGAPYEQYF.

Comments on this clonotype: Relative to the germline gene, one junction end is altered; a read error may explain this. For the CDR3, the DNA is TGTGCCTGGAGAGGGACAGGATCGAACACCGGGGAGCGGTTTTTT. Its translation: CAWRGTGSNTGERFF. The chain carries TRBV30 and TRBJ2-2, with 8 bases matching TRBD1. The CDR3 spans 15 residues. Germline CDR1 is GTSNPN and CDR2 is SVGIG (reference sequence). Complete variable domain (other parts from reference TRBV30 and TRBJ2-2): SQTIHQWPATLVQPVGSPLSLECTVEGTSNPNLYWYRQAAGRGLQLLFYSVGIGQISSEVPQNLSASRPQDRQFILSSKKLLLSDSGFYLCAWRGTGSNTGERFFGEGSRLTVL.

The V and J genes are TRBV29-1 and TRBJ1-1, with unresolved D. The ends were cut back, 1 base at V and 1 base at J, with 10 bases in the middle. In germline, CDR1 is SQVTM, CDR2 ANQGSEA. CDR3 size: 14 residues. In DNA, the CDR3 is TGCAGCGTTGAAGGGTTAAGTGGGAACACTGAAGCTTTCTTT. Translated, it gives CSVEGLSGNTEAFF.

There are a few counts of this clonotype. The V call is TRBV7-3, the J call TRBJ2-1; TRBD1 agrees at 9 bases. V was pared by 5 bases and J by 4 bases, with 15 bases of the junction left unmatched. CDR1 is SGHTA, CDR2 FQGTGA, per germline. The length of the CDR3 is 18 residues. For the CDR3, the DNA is TGTGCCAGCAGCCCACTGGGTGGGACAGGGTTGATGTACAATGAGCAGTTCTTC. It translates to CASSPLGGTGLMYNEQFF.

DNA for the CDR3: TGTGCCAGCTCACACCGGACTAGCTCCTACAATGAGCAGTTCTTC. Amino acids: CASSHRTSSYNEQFF. V and J are TRBV18 and TRBJ2-1; 7 nucleotides match TRBD2. Losses at the gene ends were 4 bases for V and 0 bases for J; bases not matched to a gene: 3. This CDR3 has 15 amino acids. Germline CDR1 reads KGHSH; CDR2 reads LQKENI.

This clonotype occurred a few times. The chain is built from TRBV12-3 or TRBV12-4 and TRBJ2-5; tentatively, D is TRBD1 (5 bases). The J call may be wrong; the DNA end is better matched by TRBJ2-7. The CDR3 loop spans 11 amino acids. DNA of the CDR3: TGTGCCAGCGGGGCAGCGTACGAGCAGTACTTC. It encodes CASGAAYEQYF.

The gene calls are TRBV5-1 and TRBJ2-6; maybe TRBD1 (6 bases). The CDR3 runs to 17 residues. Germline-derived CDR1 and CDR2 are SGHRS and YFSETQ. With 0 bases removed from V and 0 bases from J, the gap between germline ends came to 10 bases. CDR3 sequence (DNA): TGCGCCAGCAGCTTGGCACAGGGTTACTCTGGGGCCAACGTCCTGACTTTC. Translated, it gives CASSLAQGYSGANVLTF.

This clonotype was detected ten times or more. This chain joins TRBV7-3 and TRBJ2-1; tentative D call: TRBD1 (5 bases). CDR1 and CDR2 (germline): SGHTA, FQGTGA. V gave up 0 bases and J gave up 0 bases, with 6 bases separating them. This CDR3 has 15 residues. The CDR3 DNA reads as TGTGCCAGCAGCTTAACCAGGGACTCCTACAATGAGCAGTTCTTC. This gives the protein CASSLTRDSYNEQFF.

CDR3 bases: TGTGCCAGCAGACAGGGAGGAAACACTGAAGCTTTCTTT. As protein: CASRQGGNTEAFF. This rearrangement joins TRBV6-1 to TRBJ1-1, with D possibly being TRBD1 (6 bases). In germline, CDR1 is MNHNS, CDR2 SASEGT. V lost 6 bases and J 2 bases, leaving 10 bases between the germline ends. The CDR3 length is 13 residues.

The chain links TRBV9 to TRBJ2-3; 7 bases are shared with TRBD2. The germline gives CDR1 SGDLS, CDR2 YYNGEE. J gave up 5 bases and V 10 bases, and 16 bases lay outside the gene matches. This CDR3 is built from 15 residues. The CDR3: CARQMKAGGKDTQYF. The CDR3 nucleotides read TGTGCCCGCCAAATGAAAGCCGGGGGGAAAGATACGCAGTATTTT.

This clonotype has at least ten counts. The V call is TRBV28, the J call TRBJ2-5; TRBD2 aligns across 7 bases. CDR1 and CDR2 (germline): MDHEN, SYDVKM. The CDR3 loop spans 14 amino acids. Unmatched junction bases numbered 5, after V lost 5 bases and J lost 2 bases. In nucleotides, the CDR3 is TGTGCCAGCAGTCCCTGGACTAGACAAGAGACCCAGTACTTC. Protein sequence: CASSPWTRQETQYF.

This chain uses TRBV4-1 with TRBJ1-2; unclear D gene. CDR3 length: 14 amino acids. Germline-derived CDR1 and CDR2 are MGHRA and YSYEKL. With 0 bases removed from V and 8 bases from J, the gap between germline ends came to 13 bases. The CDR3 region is CASSQESRSPGYTF. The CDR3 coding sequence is TGCGCCAGCAGCCAAGAATCCCGGTCCCCGGGCTACACCTTC.

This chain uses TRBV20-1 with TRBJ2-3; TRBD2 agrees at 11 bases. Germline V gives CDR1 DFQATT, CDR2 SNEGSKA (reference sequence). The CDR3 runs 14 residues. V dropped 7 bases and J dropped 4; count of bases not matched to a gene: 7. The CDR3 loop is CSGASGGPADTQYF. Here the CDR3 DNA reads TGCAGTGGGGCTAGCGGGGGGCCTGCAGATACGCAGTATTTT.

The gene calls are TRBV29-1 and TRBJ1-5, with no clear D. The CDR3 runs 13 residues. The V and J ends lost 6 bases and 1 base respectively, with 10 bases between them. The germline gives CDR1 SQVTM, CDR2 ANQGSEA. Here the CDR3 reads CSVQRGSNQPQHF. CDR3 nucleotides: TGCAGCGTCCAACGGGGAAGCAATCAGCCCCAGCATTTT.

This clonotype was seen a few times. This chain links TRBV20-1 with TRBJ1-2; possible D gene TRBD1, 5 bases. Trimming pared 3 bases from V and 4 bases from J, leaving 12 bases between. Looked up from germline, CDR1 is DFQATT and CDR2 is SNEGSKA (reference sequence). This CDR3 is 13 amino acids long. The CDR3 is CSASQGVAYGYTF. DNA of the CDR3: TGCAGTGCTAGTCAGGGAGTAGCCTATGGCTACACCTTC.

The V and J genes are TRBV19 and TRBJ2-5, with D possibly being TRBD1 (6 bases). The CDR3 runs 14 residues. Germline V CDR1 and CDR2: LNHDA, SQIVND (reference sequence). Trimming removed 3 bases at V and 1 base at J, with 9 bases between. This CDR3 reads CASSMGTLQETQYF. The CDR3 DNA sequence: TGTGCCAGTAGTATGGGGACACTCCAAGAGACCCAGTACTTC.

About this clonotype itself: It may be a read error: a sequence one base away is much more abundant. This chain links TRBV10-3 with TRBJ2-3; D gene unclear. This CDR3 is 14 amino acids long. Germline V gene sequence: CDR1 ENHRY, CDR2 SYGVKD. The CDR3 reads CVIRKESSSDTQYF. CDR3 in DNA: TGTGTCATCAGAAAGGAATCATCGTCAGATACGCAGTATTTT.

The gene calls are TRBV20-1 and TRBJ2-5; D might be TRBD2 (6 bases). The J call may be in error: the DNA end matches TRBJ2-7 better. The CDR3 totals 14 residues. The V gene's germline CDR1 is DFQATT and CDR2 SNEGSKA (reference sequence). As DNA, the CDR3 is TGCAGTGCTAGAAGGACGGGGGAATACCACGAGCAGTACTTC. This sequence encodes CSARRTGEYHEQYF.

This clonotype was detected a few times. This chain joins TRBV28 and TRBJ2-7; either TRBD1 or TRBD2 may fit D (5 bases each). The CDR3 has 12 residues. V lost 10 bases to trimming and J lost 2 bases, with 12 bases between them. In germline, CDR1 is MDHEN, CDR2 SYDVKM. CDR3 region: CAIRDGTYEQYF. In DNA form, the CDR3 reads TGTGCCATTAGGGACGGCACCTACGAGCAGTACTTC.

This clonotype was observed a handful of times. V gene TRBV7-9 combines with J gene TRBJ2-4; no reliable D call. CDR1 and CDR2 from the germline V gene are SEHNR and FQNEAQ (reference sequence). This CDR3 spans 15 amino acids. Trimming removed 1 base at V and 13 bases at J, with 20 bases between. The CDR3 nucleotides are TGTGCCAGCAGCTTAGTGCCTACTACCACCTACGGGCAGTACTTC. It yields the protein CASSLVPTTTYGQYF.

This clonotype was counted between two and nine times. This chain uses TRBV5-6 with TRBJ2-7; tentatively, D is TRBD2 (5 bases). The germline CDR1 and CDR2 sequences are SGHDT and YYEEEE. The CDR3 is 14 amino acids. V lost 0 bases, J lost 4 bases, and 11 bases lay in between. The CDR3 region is CASSLVGEEYEQYF. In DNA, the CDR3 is TGTGCCAGCAGCTTGGTCGGGGAAGAATACGAGCAGTACTTC.